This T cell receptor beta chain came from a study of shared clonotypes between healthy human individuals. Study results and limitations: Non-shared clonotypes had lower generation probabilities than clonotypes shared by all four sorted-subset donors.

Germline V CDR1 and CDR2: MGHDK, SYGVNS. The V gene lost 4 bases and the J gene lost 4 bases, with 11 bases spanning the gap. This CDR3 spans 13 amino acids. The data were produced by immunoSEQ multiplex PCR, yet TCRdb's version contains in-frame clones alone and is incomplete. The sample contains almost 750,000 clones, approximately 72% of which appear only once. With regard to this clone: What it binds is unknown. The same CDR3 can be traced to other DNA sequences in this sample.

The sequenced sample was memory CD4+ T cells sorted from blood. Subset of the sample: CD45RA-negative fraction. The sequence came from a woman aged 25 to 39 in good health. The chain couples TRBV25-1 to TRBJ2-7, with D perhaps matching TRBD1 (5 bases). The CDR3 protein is CASSGTRAYEQYF. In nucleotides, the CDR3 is TGTGCCAGCAGTGGGACCAGGGCTTACGAGCAGTACTTC.